This TCR beta chain is from a study of shared clonotypes between healthy human individuals. Terminally differentiated effector memory CD45RA+ cells were excluded by CCR7 positive selection of CD45RO-negative cells. Generated by immunoSEQ multiplex PCR, the TCRdb table keeps only in-frame clones and is missing some. The data contain 600,000 or so clones, about 98% of them singletons. Looked up from germline, CDR1 is SGHVS and CDR2 is FQNEAQ. With 5 bases removed from V and 4 bases from J, the gap between germline ends came to 15 bases. The CDR3 sequence is 15 residues long. Sequencing was done on a sample of naive CD8+ T cells sorted from blood. This clonotype was sampled from a man aged 25-40 years in good health. This sequence joins TRBV7-8 and TRBJ2-1; D possibly corresponds to TRBD2 (5 bases). The CDR3 DNA is TGTGCCAGCAGCCCGAAAGGAGCGGATTACAATGAGCAGTTCTTC. This codes for CASSPKGADYNEQFF.